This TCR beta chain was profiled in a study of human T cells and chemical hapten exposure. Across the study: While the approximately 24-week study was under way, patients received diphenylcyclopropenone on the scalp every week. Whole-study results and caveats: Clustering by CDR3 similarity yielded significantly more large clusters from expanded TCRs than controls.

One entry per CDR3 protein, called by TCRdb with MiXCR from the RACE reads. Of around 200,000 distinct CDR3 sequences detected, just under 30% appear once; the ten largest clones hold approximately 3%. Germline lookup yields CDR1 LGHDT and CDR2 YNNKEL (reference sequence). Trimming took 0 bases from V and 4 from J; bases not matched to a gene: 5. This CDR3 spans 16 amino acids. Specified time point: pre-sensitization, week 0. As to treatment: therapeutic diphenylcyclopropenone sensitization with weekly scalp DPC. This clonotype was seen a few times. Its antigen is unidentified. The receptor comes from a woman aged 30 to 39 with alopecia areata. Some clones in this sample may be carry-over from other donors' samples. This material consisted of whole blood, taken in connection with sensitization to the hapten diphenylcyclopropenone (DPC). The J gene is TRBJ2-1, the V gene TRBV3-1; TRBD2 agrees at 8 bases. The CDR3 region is CASSQDSASGYNEQFF. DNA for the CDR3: TGTGCCAGCAGCCAAGACTCCGCTAGCGGGTACAATGAGCAGTTCTTC.